Below are 26 T cell receptor beta chains sequenced from a single sample in a study of T cells in Graves' hyperthyroidism and ophthalmopathy. Amplification yielded TCR beta CDR3 regions, with RNA transcripts as the source. HTBI primers were the set used in a first-round RT-PCR of the TCR CDR3. One entry per CDR3 protein, called by TCRdb with MiXCR from the multiplex PCR reads. The repertoire has 350,000 to 400,000 distinct CDR3 sequences, more than 12% of them found once; the top ten carry approximately 29%. Source material: blood. These receptors were obtained from a woman aged 25-40 years with Graves' hyperthyroidism.

J is TRBJ2-1 and V is TRBV24-1; TRBD2 agrees at 9 bases. The CDR3 has 18 amino acids. With 3 bases clipped from V and 2 bases from J, the junction kept 10 bases outside the gene matches. Germline values: CDR1 KGHDR, CDR2 SFDVKD. CDR3 amino acids: CATSDPQAVAGAYNEQFF. The CDR3 DNA is TGTGCCACCAGTGATCCCCAGGCCGTAGCGGGAGCCTACAATGAGCAGTTCTTC.

This chain uses TRBV6-1 with TRBJ1-2, with 8 nucleotides matching TRBD1. V was clipped by 1 base and J by 2 bases; unmatched bases: 3. The germline V gene has CDR1 MNHNS and CDR2 SASEGT. CDR3 length: 15 amino acids. The CDR3 protein is CASSEDRTGNYGYTF. The CDR3 DNA follows: TGTGCCAGCAGTGAAGATCGGACAGGGAACTATGGCTACACCTTC.

V usage is TRBV7-6 and J usage is TRBJ2-1; 8 bases agree with TRBD1. The CDR3 spans 15 residues. CDR1 SGHVS and CDR2 FNYEAQ come from the germline V gene. V lost 5 bases and J lost 3; bases outside the gene matches: 6. CDR3 residues: CASSLETGDYNEQFF. The CDR3 DNA is TGTGCCAGCAGCCTTGAGACAGGGGACTACAATGAGCAGTTCTTC. Full variable domain (remainder filled in from reference TRBV7-6 and TRBJ2-1): GAGVSQSPRYKVTKRGQDVALRCDPISGHVSLYWYRQALGQGPEFLTYFNYEAQQDKSGLPNDRFSAERPEGSISTLTIQRTEQRDSAMYRCASSLETGDYNEQFFGPGTRLTVL.

The chain employs TRBV6-2 or TRBV6-3 and TRBJ2-5; 10 bases map to TRBD2. V gave up 7 bases and J gave up 1 base; unmatched junction bases: 3. The CDR3 is 14 residues long. Germline CDR1 reads MNHEY; CDR2 reads SVGEGT. The CDR3 nucleotides are TGTGCCAGCAACCGACTAGCGGGCCAAGAGACCCAGTACTTC. It yields the protein CASNRLAGQETQYF.

The chain links TRBV7-9 to TRBJ1-1, with 9 positions matching TRBD1. Germline V lookup: CDR1 SEHNR, CDR2 FQNEAQ (reference sequence). The CDR3 loop spans 15 amino acids. The trim removed 0 bases at V and 5 bases at J, leaving 4 bases unmatched. CDR3 amino acids: CASSLAGTGKTEAFF. The DNA for the CDR3 is TGTGCCAGCAGCTTAGCCGGGACAGGGAAGACTGAAGCTTTCTTT.

CDR3 sequence: CASSIALSSYNEQFF. The CDR3 coding sequence is TGTGCCAGTAGTATAGCGTTGAGCTCCTACAATGAGCAGTTCTTC. This chain joins TRBV19 and TRBJ2-1; D not resolved. From germline, CDR1 is LNHDA and CDR2 SQIVND (reference sequence). There are 15 residues in the CDR3. V lost 1 base, J lost 0 bases, and 7 bases lay in between.

The chain carries TRBV4-1 and TRBJ2-7; D is possibly TRBD1 or TRBD2 (6 bases each). Germline loops: CDR1 MGHRA, CDR2 YSYEKL. The CDR3 has 15 amino acids. Trimming removed 3 bases at V and 2 bases at J, with 14 bases between. The CDR3 is CASSQAGGKTYEQYF. The CDR3 DNA sequence: TGCGCCAGCAGCCAGGCCGGGGGCAAAACCTACGAGCAGTACTTC.

The table lists this clonotype with many counts. This rearrangement joins TRBV27 to TRBJ2-1, with D possibly TRBD2 on 6 matching bases. The germline CDR1 and CDR2 sequences are MNHEY and SMNVEV (reference sequence). V shed 3 bases and J shed 8 bases, with 11 bases lying between them. CDR3 size: 13 residues. The DNA of the CDR3 is TGTGCCAGCAGTTTTCTAGCGACCGATGAGCAGTTCTTC. Its translation is CASSFLATDEQFF.

This clonotype was counted ten times or more. Germline is not matched at one junction end, which may reflect a read error. This chain links TRBV20-1 with TRBJ1-2; 7 bases map to TRBD1. Per the germline V gene, CDR1 is DFQATT and CDR2 is SNEGSKA (reference sequence). This CDR3 comprises 15 residues. This CDR3 reads CSAREGSGGLYGYTF. Here the CDR3 DNA reads TGCAGTGCCAGAGAAGGGTCAGGGGGTTTGTATGGCTACACCTTC.

This clonotype was counted at least ten times. The gene calls are TRBV3-1 and TRBJ2-5, with no clear D. With 4 bases removed from V and 5 bases from J, the gap between germline ends came to 11 bases. The V gene's germline CDR1 is LGHDT and CDR2 YNNKEL (reference sequence). The CDR3 has 13 amino acids. The CDR3 region is CASSRNDPETQYF. The DNA for the CDR3 is TGTGCCAGCAGCCGGAACGATCCGGAGACCCAGTACTTC.

This clonotype was detected ten times or more. This chain connects TRBV28 to TRBJ2-5, with 9 nucleotides matching TRBD2. The V and J ends lost 6 bases and 5 bases, in that order; junction bases with no gene match: 7. CDR3 length: 14 residues. Germline values: CDR1 MDHEN, CDR2 SYDVKM. The CDR3 coding sequence is TGTGCCAGCAGGGCTAGCGGGACACGCGAGACCCAGTACTTC. Translated: CASRASGTRETQYF.

This clonotype was picked up a small number of times. This sequence joins TRBV28 and TRBJ2-4; 9 bases line up with TRBD2. Germline lookup yields CDR1 MDHEN and CDR2 SYDVKM. The junction had 2 bases not matched to a gene; V was cut back by 2 bases and J by 6 bases. The CDR3 totals 14 residues. In DNA, the CDR3 is TGTGCCAGCAGTTTAGCGGGAGGGAGAAACATTCAGTACTTC. Amino acids: CASSLAGGRNIQYF.

This clonotype came up a few times. This chain links TRBV6-1 with TRBJ1-1, with TRBD1 identical over 7 bases. The length of the CDR3 is 14 residues. Germline V gene sequence: CDR1 MNHNS, CDR2 SASEGT. V trimming: 4 bases; J trimming: 4 bases; junction bases outside the gene matches: 6. CDR3 loop: CASSATKGATEAFF. The CDR3 DNA follows: TGTGCCAGCAGTGCCACGAAGGGGGCCACTGAAGCTTTCTTT.

The chain couples TRBV5-6 to TRBJ1-6; TRBD1 is a possible D gene (6 bases). Between the trimmed V and J ends, which lost 0 bases and 3 bases, there was a span of 10 bases. The CDR3 is 16 residues long. Germline V gives CDR1 SGHDT, CDR2 YYEEEE. CDR3: CASSLDRDNYNSPLHF. The CDR3 coding sequence is TGTGCCAGCAGCTTGGACAGGGATAACTATAATTCACCCCTCCACTTT. Variable domain in full (rest from reference TRBV5-6 and TRBJ1-6): DAGVTQSPTHLIKTRGQQVTLRCSPKSGHDTVSWYQQALGQGPQFIFQYYEEEERQRGNFPDRFSGHQFPNYSSELNVNALLLGDSALYLCASSLDRDNYNSPLHFGNGTRLTVT.

This clonotype was detected many times. The rearrangement joins TRBV10-3 to TRBJ2-7; 12 bases map to TRBD1. J gave up 5 bases and V 2 bases, and 4 bases lay outside the gene matches. This CDR3 spans 15 amino acids. Per the germline V gene, CDR1 is ENHRY and CDR2 is SYGVKD. CDR3 coding DNA: TGTGCCATCAGTGAGGGGACAGGGGGCTTCCACGAGCAGTACTTC. This gives the protein CAISEGTGGFHEQYF.

Only a few counts were recorded for this clonotype. One end of the junction varies from germline; a read error may be responsible. The rearrangement uses TRBV7-9 and TRBJ2-1; D perhaps matches TRBD1 (6 bases). The V gene's germline CDR1 is SEHNR and CDR2 FQNEAQ (reference sequence). The CDR3 totals 14 residues. The DNA of the CDR3 is TGTGCCAGCAGGCCCGCTTTTAGGGACAATGAGCAGTCCTTC. Amino acid sequence: CASRPAFRDNEQSF.

The V call is TRBV7-2, the J call TRBJ2-3, with 11 nucleotides matching TRBD1. The CDR3 is 17 amino acids. Germline values: CDR1 SGHTA, CDR2 FQGNSA. The V and J ends lost 5 bases and 5 bases, in that order; junction bases with no gene match: 12. The CDR3 here is CASSRPVWTGGLDTQYF. CDR3 DNA: TGTGCCAGCAGCCGACCGGTTTGGACAGGGGGCTTAGATACGCAGTATTTT.

On this clonotype: Given a much more abundant clone one base away, this may be a read error. J is TRBJ2-2 and V is TRBV28, with 9 bases fitting TRBD2. This CDR3 is built from 14 residues. Germline V gives CDR1 MDHEN, CDR2 SYDVKM. The DNA for the CDR3 is TGTCCCAGCAGTACGGGACTAGCCCGCGGGGAGCTGTTTTTT. As protein: CPSSTGLARGELFF.

At least ten counts were recorded for this clonotype. V and J are TRBV11-2 and TRBJ2-3, with 9 bases fitting TRBD2. The CDR3 is 18 residues long. Germline CDR1 is SGHAT and CDR2 is FQNNGV. V lost 1 base, J lost 2 bases, and 10 bases stayed unmatched. The CDR3 sequence: CASSLVLKLAGLTDTQYF. In DNA form, the CDR3 reads TGTGCCAGCAGCTTAGTCTTAAAGCTAGCGGGGCTCACAGATACGCAGTATTTT.

This clonotype showed up many times. This chain connects TRBV3-1 to TRBJ2-1, with TRBD2 matching 8 bases. The germline CDR1 and CDR2 sequences are LGHDT and YNNKEL (reference sequence). V gave up 1 base and J gave up 9 bases; unmatched junction bases: 5. CDR3 size: 14 residues. The CDR3 coding sequence is TGTGCCAGCAGCCAAGCCCTAGCGGGTGGTGAGCAGTTCTTC. As protein: CASSQALAGGEQFF.

This clonotype was observed many times. The rearrangement uses TRBV2 and TRBJ2-7, with D unresolved. The CDR3 sequence is 11 residues long. Germline V gene sequence: CDR1 SNHLY, CDR2 FYNNEI. Trimming took off 5 bases at V and 3 bases at J, with 5 bases between the two ends. The CDR3 DNA follows: TGTGCCAGCAGTTTTATCTACGAGCAGTACTTC. Translation gives CASSFIYEQYF. Complete variable domain (other parts from reference TRBV2 and TRBJ2-7): EPEVTQTPSHQVTQMGQEVILRCVPISNHLYFYWYRQILGQKVEFLVSFYNNEISEKSEIFDDQFSVERPDGSNFTLKIRSTKLEDSAMYFCASSFIYEQYFGPGTRLTVT.

This clonotype was seen many times. The genes are TRBV18 and TRBJ2-2; TRBD1 might be the D (6 bases). Trimming took off 2 bases at V and 4 bases at J, with 14 bases between the two ends. Germline V gene data show CDR1 as KGHSH and CDR2 as LQKENI. CDR3 length: 16 residues. The CDR3 DNA follows: TGTGCCAGCTCACCAATTGCAGGGGCGAGCACCGGGGAGCTGTTTTTT. Protein product: CASSPIAGASTGELFF.

This clonotype has more than one count but fewer than ten. This chain connects TRBV15 to TRBJ2-7; no definite D call. Trimming shortened V by 0 bases and J by 7 bases, and 10 bases separated the two germline ends. The CDR3 runs 13 residues. Germline V lookup: CDR1 LNHNV, CDR2 YYDKDF (reference sequence). CDR3 DNA sequence: TGTGCCACCAGCAGAGATCTCTTGGGGGAGCAGTACTTC. Protein sequence: CATSRDLLGEQYF.

V and J are TRBV6-1 and TRBJ2-5; TRBD2 agrees at 7 bases. Germline CDR1 is MNHNS and CDR2 is SASEGT. This CDR3 contains 14 residues. J was trimmed by 1 base and V by 4 bases; bases with no gene match: 3. CDR3 nucleotides: TGTGCCAGCAGTGGGCGGGAGTTCCAAGAGACCCAGTACTTC. Protein sequence: CASSGREFQETQYF.

This clonotype was observed a few times. V usage is TRBV6-2 or TRBV6-3 and J usage is TRBJ2-5; D might be TRBD2 (5 bases). Germline CDR1 and CDR2: MNHEY and SVGEGT. V lost 7 bases to trimming and J lost 7 bases, with 16 bases between them. This CDR3 is built from 13 residues. The CDR3 DNA reads as TGTGCCAGCACGCAACCGGGAAGGTGGACCCAGTACTTC. Its protein product is CASTQPGRWTQYF.

This clonotype was found many times. This chain connects TRBV6-1 to TRBJ2-7; TRBD2 agrees at 7 bases. CDR1 and CDR2 (germline): MNHNS, SASEGT. The V segment lost 7 bases and the J segment 4 bases; nucleotides outside the gene matches: 10. The CDR3 covers 14 residues. The CDR3 nucleotides are TGTGCCAGCACCCCAGCGGGACTCGGTTACGAGCAGTACTTC. It specifies CASTPAGLGYEQYF.